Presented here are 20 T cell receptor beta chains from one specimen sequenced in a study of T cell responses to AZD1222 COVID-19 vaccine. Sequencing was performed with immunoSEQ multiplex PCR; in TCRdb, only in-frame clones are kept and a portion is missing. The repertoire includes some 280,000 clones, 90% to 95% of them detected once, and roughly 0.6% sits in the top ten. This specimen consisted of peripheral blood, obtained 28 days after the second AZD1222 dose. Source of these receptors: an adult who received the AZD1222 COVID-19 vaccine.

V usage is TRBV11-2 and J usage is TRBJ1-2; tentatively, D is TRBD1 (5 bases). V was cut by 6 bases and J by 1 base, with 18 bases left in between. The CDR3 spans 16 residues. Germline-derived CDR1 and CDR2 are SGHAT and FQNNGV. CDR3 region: CASSSVGGAINYGYTF. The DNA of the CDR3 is TGTGCCAGCAGTTCGGTCGGAGGGGCCATTAACTATGGCTACACCTTC.

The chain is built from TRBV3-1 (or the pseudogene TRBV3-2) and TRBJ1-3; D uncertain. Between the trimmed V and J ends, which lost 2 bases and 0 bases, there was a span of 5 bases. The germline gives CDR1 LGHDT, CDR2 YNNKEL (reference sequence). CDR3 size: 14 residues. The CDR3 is CASSQSASGNTIYF. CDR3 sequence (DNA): TGTGCCAGCAGCCAATCCGCCTCTGGAAACACCATATATTTT.

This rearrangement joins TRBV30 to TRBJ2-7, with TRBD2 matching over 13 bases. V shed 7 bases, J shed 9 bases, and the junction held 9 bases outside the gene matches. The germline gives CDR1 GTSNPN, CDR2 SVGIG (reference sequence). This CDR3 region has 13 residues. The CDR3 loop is CASQLAGGPRQYF. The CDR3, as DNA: TGTGCCTCCCAACTAGCGGGAGGGCCACGGCAGTACTTC.

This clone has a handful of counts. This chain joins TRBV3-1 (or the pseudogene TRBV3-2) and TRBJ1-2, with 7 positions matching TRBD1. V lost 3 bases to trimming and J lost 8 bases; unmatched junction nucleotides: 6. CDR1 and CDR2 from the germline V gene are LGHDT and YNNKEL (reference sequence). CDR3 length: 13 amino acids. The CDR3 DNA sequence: TGTGCCAGCAGCCAGGGTACAGGGGCCGGCTACACCTTC. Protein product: CASSQGTGAGYTF.

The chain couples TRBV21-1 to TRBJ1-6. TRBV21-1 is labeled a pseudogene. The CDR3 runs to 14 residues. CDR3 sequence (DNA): TGTGCCAGCAGCAAGGCGGTCGGTGGTTCACCCCTCCACTTT. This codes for CASSKAVGGSPLHF.

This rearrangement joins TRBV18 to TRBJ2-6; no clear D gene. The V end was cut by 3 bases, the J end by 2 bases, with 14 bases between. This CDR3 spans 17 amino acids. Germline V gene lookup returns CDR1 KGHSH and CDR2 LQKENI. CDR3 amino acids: CASSPVMGPAGANVLTF. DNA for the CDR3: TGTGCCAGCTCACCGGTAATGGGCCCCGCTGGGGCCAACGTCCTGACTTTC.

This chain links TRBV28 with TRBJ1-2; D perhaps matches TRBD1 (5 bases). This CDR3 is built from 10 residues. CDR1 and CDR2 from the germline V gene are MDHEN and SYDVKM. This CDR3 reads CAAGVGGYTF. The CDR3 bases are TGTGCGGCGGGGGTGGGTGGCTACACCTTC.

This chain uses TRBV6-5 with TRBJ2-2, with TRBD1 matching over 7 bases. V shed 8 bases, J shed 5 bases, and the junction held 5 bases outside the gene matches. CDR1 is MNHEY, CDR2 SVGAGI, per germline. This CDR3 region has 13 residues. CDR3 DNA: TGTGCCAGCCAGGACAGGCTAACCGGGGAGCTGTTTTTT. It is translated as CASQDRLTGELFF.

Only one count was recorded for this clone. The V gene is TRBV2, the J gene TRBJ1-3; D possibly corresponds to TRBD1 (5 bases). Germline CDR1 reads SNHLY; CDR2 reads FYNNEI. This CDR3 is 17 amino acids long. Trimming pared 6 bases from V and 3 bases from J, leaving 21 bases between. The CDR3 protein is CASSADRGGNLGNTIYF. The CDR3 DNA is TGTGCCAGCAGCGCCGATAGGGGTGGCAATCTTGGAAACACCATATATTTT. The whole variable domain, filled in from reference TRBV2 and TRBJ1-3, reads EPEVTQTPSHQVTQMGQEVILRCVPISNHLYFYWYRQILGQKVEFLVSFYNNEISEKSEIFDDQFSVERPDGSNFTLKIRSTKLEDSAMYFCASSADRGGNLGNTIYFGEGSWLTVV.

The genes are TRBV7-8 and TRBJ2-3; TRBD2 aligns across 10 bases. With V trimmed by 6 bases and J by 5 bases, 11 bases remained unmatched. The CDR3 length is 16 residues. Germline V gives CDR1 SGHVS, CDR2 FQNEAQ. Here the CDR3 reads CASRPRWVAGGDTQYF. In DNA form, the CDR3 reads TGTGCCAGCAGGCCAAGATGGGTAGCGGGGGGAGATACGCAGTATTTT.

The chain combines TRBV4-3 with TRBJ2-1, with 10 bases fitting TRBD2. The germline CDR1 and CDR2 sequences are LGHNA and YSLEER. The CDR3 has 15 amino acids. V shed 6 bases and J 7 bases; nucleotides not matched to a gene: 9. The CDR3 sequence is CASSLGSGRGNEQFF. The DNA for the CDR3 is TGCGCCAGCAGTCTAGGGAGCGGGAGGGGGAATGAGCAGTTCTTC.

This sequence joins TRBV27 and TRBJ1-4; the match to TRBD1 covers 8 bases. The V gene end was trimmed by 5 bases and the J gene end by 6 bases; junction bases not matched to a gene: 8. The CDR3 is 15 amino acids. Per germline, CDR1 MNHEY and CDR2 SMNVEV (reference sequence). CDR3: CASSPKDRVYEKLFF. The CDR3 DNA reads TGTGCCAGCAGTCCAAAGGACAGGGTCTATGAAAAACTGTTTTTT.

DNA for the CDR3: TGTGCCACCACCTCGGGTGACGGGAACACTGAAGCTTTCTTT. Amino acids: CATTSGDGNTEAFF. The V call is TRBV15, the J call TRBJ1-1, with D unclear. V was clipped by 7 bases and J by 1 base, with 13 bases between them. The CDR3 runs 14 residues. CDR1 and CDR2 (germline): LNHNV, YYDKDF (reference sequence).

The CDR3 sequence: CASSATVEAFF. The CDR3 DNA sequence: TGTGCCAGCAGCGCAACGGTGGAAGCTTTCTTT. This chain joins TRBV7-2 and TRBJ1-1; no clear D. This CDR3 is built from 11 residues. Germline values: CDR1 SGHTA, CDR2 FQGNSA. V shed 5 bases and J shed 8 bases, with 9 bases lying between them.

The CDR3 protein is CASSPVTGYSGNTIYF. The CDR3 DNA sequence: TGTGCCAGCTCACCGGTTACAGGGTATTCTGGAAACACCATATATTTT. The chain couples TRBV18 to TRBJ1-3, with a possible D match to TRBD1 (6 bases). The CDR3 totals 16 residues. With 3 bases removed from V and 1 base from J, the gap between germline ends came to 13 bases. Germline V gene sequence: CDR1 KGHSH, CDR2 LQKENI.

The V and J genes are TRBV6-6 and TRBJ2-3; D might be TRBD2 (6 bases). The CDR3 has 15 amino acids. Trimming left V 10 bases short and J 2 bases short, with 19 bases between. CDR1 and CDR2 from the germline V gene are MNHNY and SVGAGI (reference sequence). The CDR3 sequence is CAIAGGSGYTDTQYF. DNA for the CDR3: TGTGCCATCGCAGGAGGTAGCGGATACACAGATACGCAGTATTTT.

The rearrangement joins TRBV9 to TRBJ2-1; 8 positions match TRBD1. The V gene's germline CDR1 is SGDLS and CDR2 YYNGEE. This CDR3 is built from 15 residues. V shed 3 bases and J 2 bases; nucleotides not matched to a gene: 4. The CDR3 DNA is TGTGCCAGCAGCGAAGACAGGGGAACCTACAATGAGCAGTTCTTC. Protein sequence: CASSEDRGTYNEQFF.

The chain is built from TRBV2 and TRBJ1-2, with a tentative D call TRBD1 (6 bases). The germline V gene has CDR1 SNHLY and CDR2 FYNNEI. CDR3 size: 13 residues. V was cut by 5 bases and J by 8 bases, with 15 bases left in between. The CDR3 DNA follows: TGTGCCAGCAGTCCACAGGGCCAAGACGGCTACACCTTC. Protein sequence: CASSPQGQDGYTF.

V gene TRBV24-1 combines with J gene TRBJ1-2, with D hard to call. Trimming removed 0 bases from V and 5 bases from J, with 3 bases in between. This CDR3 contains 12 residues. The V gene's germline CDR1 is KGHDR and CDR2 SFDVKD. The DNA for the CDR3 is TGTGCCACCAGTGATTTGACATATGGCTACACCTTC. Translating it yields CATSDLTYGYTF.

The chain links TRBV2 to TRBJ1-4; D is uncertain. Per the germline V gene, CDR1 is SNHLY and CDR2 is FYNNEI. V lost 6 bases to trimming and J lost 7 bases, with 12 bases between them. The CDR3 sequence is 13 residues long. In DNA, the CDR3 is TGTGCCAGCAGGGCCTGGAGATCTGAAAAACTGTTTTTT. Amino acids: CASRAWRSEKLFF.